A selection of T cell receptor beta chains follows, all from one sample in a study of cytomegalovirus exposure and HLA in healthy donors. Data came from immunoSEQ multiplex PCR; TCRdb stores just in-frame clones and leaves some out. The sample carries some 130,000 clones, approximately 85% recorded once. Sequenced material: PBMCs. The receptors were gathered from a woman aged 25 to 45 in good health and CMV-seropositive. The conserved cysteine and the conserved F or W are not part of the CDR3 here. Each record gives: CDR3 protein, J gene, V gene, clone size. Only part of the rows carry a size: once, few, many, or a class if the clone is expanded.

AWSQEQGGKLF	TRBJ1-4	TRBV30	.
ASSYVETGSNYGYT	TRBJ1-2	TRBV6-5	.
ASSPLPGGLAGGADTQY	TRBJ2-3	TRBV21-1	.
ASGRVADTQY	TRBJ2-3	TRBV6-1	.
ASRDSPSSNTGELF	TRBJ2-2	TRBV2	.
ASSVAGTSSYEQY	TRBJ2-7	TRBV9	.
SGDSLNTEAF	TRBJ1-1	TRBV29-1	once
ATSIMGTSGGNIQY	TRBJ2-4	TRBV15	.
ASTGAAEAF	TRBJ1-1	TRBV10-2	.
ASQQGDSYEQY	TRBJ2-7	TRBV28	.
ASTGGRLQETQY	TRBJ2-5	TRBV19	.
AWTKTLTNEKLF	TRBJ1-4	TRBV30	.
ASSPGGWTEAF	TRBJ1-1	TRBV28	.
ASSRDRGGHEQY	TRBJ2-7	TRBV14	.
ASSPDSFGELF	TRBJ2-2	TRBV7-2	once
ASSLQGGIGELF	TRBJ2-2	TRBV18	.
ASRSPQGAYTEAF	TRBJ1-1	TRBV28	.
ATSREEGLYQPQH	TRBJ1-5	TRBV15	.
VATGTGGTEAF	TRBJ1-1	TRBV30	.
ASSQTGGSNTEAF	TRBJ1-1	TRBV4-2	.
AWSSYSPLH	TRBJ1-6	TRBV30	.
ASSSLRSSGANVLT	TRBJ2-6	TRBV27	.
ASSLQRGATGELF	TRBJ2-2	TRBV5-4	.
ASRSDRDNIQY	TRBJ2-4	TRBV6-5	.
ASRGDRGAGEAF	TRBJ1-1	TRBV7-2	.
ASKTGTWNYGYT	TRBJ1-2	TRBV5-1	.
ASSVSGGTEAF	TRBJ1-1	TRBV9	.
ASSSNWAGEQY	TRBJ2-7	TRBV28	.
ASSFGGGLFGNTIY	TRBJ1-3	TRBV28	.
AWSPPGTGAYNEQF	TRBJ2-1	TRBV30	once
ASSFSAGPSGTQY	TRBJ2-5	TRBV19	.